The clone carrying this T cell receptor (beta chain) was observed once. Its specificity is not known. A junction end diverges from the germline sequence, so it may reflect a read error. Tagging with unique molecular identifiers was a feature of the TCR beta cDNA libraries. Yield was some 500,000 cDNA molecules from around 1 to 10 million T cells. TCRdb reprocessed the PCR reads via MiXCR and lists one record per CDR3 protein. The data hold about 770,000 distinct CDR3 sequences, with 46% observed a single time. Germline V gene sequence: CDR1 ENHRY, CDR2 SYGVKD. This CDR3 is 12 amino acids long. The sample comes from a study of post-analysis software for immune sequencing data. In the study overall: Progressive-relapsing, secondary progressive and relapsing-remitting multiple sclerosis were among the disease courses included. Whole-study findings and limits: Strong co-clustering by F measure linked samples that shared a preparation batch. There were five or six TRBV segments more frequent in patients than controls, and TRBV5-6, TRBV5-1 and TRBV20-1 were among them. Significantly decreased normalized Chao1 diversity was recorded for multiple sclerosis patients relative to controls.

J is TRBJ2-7 and V is TRBV10-3; D ambiguous. The sample comprised blood. The clonotype comes from a girl between 10 and 17 years old with multiple sclerosis. In nucleotides, the CDR3 is TGTACCATCAGTGATAGAGTCGACGAGCAGTACTTC. Protein: CTISDRVDEQYF.